This T cell receptor beta chain was sequenced for a study of cytomegalovirus exposure and HLA in healthy donors. V was clipped by 5 bases and J by 6 bases, with 14 bases between them. CDR3 size: 13 residues. The germline V gene has CDR1 SGHRS and CDR2 YFSETQ. The donors (healthy individuals) were bone marrow donors. Findings of the study overall: Later on, analysis showed that most CMV-associated TCR beta chains appeared to be HLA-restricted.

Vbeta (60) and Jbeta (13) primers were used in the PCR. Sequencing was performed with immunoSEQ multiplex PCR; in TCRdb, only in-frame clones are kept and a portion is missing. This table holds 150,000 or so clones, approximately 70% found once. In regard to this clone: Its antigen remains unknown.

The receptor's source is a man between 18 and 29 years old in good health and CMV-seropositive. The sequenced material came from PBMCs. This sequence joins TRBV5-1 and TRBJ1-1; D remains ambiguous. The CDR3 nucleotides read TGCGCCAGCAGTTTGACACATAACGCTGAAGCTTTCTTT. Translated: CASSLTHNAEAFF.